Here is one TCR beta chain with its context. Its target is unknown. TRB cDNA was prepared as libraries by UMI-labeled 5' RACE. Reprocessing the 5' RACE reads, TCRdb reports a single entry for every CDR3 protein and omits DNA. The repertoire table contains 43,000 or so distinct CDR3 sequences. The sample comes from a study of CXCR3-negative and CXCR3-positive naive CD8 T cells. Findings and caveats of the study: Comparison of naive CXCR3-negative and CXCR3-positive cells revealed similar TRBV-TRBJ usage, while memory cells differed. Memory CD8+ cells had much lower diversity, and both naive subsets had comparably high diversity.

Researchers reported sorting every CD8+ T cell subset in triplicate, a few hundred thousand cells per sort. From germline, CDR1 is DFQATT and CDR2 SNEGSKA (reference sequence). The CDR3 is made up of 16 amino acids. The chain carries TRBV20-1 and TRBJ1-2. The receptor was derived from a human donor in good health. Some clones in this sample may be carry-over from other donors' samples. Sequencing input: memory CD8+ T cells from blood. The CDR3 spells CSAREWGTGLNYGYTF.